This is a list of T cell receptor beta chains from one sample in a study of shared clonotypes between healthy human individuals. TCRdb's copy holds only in-frame clones and misses some; the assay was immunoSEQ multiplex PCR. The sample lists around 330,000 clones; 74% were seen once. The sequenced material came from memory CD4+ T cells sorted from blood. Receptors originate from a man aged 30 to 45 in good health. The CDR3 runs from the conserved cysteine through the conserved F or W. A D gene is named only where the DNA matches it firmly. Rows may omit the clone size; those that give it use once, few, many or a size class.

TRBJ2-3 TRBD1 NA TRBV5-1 CASSLEGGGVDTQYF TGCGCCAGCAGCTTGGAAGGGGGCGGTGTAGATACGCAGTATTTT
TRBJ2-4 TRBD1 NA TRBV7-9 CASSGQGIGDIQYF TGTGCCAGCTCCGGACAGGGGATCGGGGACATTCAGTACTTC
TRBJ2-7 NA NA TRBV7-9 CASRTSYEQYF TGTGCCAGCAGGACCAGCTACGAGCAGTACTTC
TRBJ2-7 TRBD2 NA TRBV30 CAWSKTSGRGAYEQYF TGTGCCTGGAGTAAGACTAGCGGGAGGGGAGCCTACGAGCAGTACTTC
TRBJ2-6 NA NA TRBV11-2 CASSFDGANVLTF TGTGCCAGCAGCTTCGACGGGGCCAACGTCCTGACTTTC
TRBJ2-7 NA NA TRBV4-1 CASSYTQGRGYEQYF TGCGCCAGCAGCTACACACAGGGTAGGGGATACGAGCAGTACTTC
TRBJ2-1 NA NA TRBV7-7 CASSLLSGGKDEQFF TGTGCTAGCAGCTTACTTTCGGGCGGGAAAGATGAGCAGTTCTTC
TRBJ2-2 TRBD2 NA TRBV14 CASSQDRTSGTGELFF TGTGCCAGCAGCCAAGATCGGACTAGCGGGACCGGGGAGCTGTTTTTT
TRBJ1-4 NA NA TRBV6-5 CASSRTGIDEKLFF TGTGCCAGCAGCCGAACAGGGATCGATGAAAAACTGTTTTTT
TRBJ2-3 TRBD1 NA TRBV19 CASSMDRGKAYTQYF TGTGCCAGTAGTATGGACAGGGGAAAGGCGTATACGCAGTATTTT
TRBJ2-7 NA NA TRBV7-6 CASSSQSGSSYEQYF TGTGCCAGCAGCTCACAGTCAGGGAGCTCCTACGAGCAGTACTTC
TRBJ2-2 NA NA TRBV11-3 CASSFGLGQYTGELFF TGTGCCAGCAGCTTTGGTCTCGGACAGTACACCGGGGAGCTGTTTTTT
TRBJ2-3 TRBD2 NA TRBV29-1 CSGGTSGTTDTQYF TGCAGCGGAGGGACTAGCGGGACAACAGATACGCAGTATTTT
TRBJ2-7 NA few TRBV5-1 CASSLDRNEQYF TGCGCCAGCAGCTTGGACAGAAACGAGCAGTACTTC
TRBJ2-7 NA NA TRBV10-3 CAISSGPSSYEQYF TGTGCCATCAGTAGCGGGCCGAGCTCCTACGAGCAGTACTTC
TRBJ2-1 NA few TRBV18 CASSSTGAGEGQFF TGTGCCAGCTCATCGACCGGGGCGGGTGAGGGGCAGTTCTTC
TRBJ1-3 NA few TRBV1 CTSSQSGETLIDSGNTIYF TGCACCAGCAGCCAATCAGGGGAGACCCTAATCGACTCTGGAAACACCATATATTTT
TRBJ2-1 TRBD2 NA TRBV4-3 CASSQDPTGTSGRYEQFF TGCGCCAGCAGCCAAGATCCCACCGGGACTAGCGGGAGATATGAGCAGTTCTTC
TRBJ2-3 NA NA TRBV11-2 CASSLDRGRDTQYF TGTGCCAGCAGCTTAGATCGGGGGAGGGATACGCAGTATTTT
TRBJ2-6 NA NA TRBV7-9 CASSLVSGSGANVLTF TGTGCCAGCAGCTTAGTTTCCGGCTCTGGGGCCAACGTCCTGACTTTC
TRBJ2-1 TRBD2 NA TRBV10-1 CASSEWALAAYNEQFF TGCGCCAGCAGTGAGTGGGCACTAGCGGCCTACAATGAGCAGTTCTTC
TRBJ2-7 NA NA TRBV28 CASRTLGTIAYEQYF TGTGCCAGTCGTACCTTAGGGACAATAGCCTACGAGCAGTACTTC
TRBJ2-3 TRBD2 NA TRBV10-1 CASSESVLAGVTDTQYF TGCGCCAGCAGTGAGTCGGTTCTAGCGGGAGTCACAGATACGCAGTATTTT
TRBJ1-1 NA NA TRBV27 CATQNGHEAFF TGTGCCACCCAAAACGGACACGAAGCTTTCTTT
TRBJ2-1 TRBD2 NA TRBV6-1 CASSLASGSGYEQFF TGTGCCAGCAGCCTAGCTAGCGGGAGTGGGTATGAGCAGTTCTTC